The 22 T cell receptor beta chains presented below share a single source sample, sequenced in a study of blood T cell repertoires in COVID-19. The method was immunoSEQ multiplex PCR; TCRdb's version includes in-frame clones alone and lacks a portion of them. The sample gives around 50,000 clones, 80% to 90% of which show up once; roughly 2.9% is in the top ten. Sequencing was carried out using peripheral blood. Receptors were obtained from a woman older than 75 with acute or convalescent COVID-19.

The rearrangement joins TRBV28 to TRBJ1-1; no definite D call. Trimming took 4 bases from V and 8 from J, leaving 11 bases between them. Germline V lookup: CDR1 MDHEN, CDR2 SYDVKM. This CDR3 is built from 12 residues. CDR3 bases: TGTGCCAGCAGTTCCGGCCGGGGAGAAGCTTTCTTT. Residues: CASSSGRGEAFF.

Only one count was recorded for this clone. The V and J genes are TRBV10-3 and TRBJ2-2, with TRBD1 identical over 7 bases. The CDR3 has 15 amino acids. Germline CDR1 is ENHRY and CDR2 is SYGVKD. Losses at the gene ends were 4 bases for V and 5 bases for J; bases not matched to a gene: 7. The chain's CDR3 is CAISVATGATGELFF. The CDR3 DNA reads TGTGCCATCAGTGTAGCTACAGGGGCAACCGGGGAGCTGTTTTTT.

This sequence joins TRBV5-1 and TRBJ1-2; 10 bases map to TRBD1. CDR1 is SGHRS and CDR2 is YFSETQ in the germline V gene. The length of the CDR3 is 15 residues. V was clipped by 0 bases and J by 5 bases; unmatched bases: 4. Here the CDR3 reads CASSLAGDRGYGYTF. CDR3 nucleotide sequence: TGCGCCAGCAGCTTGGCCGGGGACAGGGGTTATGGCTACACCTTC.

Here the CDR3 reads CASSPGQGVLGQPQHF. CDR3 nucleotide sequence: TGTGCCAGTAGTCCGGGACAGGGGGTTTTAGGGCAGCCCCAGCATTTT. The rearrangement links TRBV19 to TRBJ1-5; 11 nucleotides line up with TRBD1. The V segment lost 5 bases and the J segment 7 bases; nucleotides outside the gene matches: 10. Germline V gene lookup returns CDR1 LNHDA and CDR2 SQIVND (reference sequence). This CDR3 is built from 16 residues.

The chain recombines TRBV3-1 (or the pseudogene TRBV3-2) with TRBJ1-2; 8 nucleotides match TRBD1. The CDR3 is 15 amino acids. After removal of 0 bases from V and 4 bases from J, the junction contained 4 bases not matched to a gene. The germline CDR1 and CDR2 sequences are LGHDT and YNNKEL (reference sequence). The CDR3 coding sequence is TGTGCCAGCAGCCAAGATGGGGACAGGCCCTATGGCTACACCTTC. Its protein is CASSQDGDRPYGYTF.

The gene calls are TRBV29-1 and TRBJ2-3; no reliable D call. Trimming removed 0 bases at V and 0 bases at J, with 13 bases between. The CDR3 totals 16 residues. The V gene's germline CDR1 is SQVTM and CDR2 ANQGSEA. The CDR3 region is CSVEDREVTSTDTQYF. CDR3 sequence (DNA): TGCAGCGTTGAAGATCGAGAAGTTACTAGCACAGATACGCAGTATTTT.

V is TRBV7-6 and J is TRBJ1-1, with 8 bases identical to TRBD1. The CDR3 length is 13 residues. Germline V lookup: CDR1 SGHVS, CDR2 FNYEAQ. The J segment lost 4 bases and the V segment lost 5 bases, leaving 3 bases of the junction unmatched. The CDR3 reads CASSQTGGTEAFF. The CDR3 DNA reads TGTGCCAGCAGCCAAACAGGGGGCACTGAAGCTTTCTTT.

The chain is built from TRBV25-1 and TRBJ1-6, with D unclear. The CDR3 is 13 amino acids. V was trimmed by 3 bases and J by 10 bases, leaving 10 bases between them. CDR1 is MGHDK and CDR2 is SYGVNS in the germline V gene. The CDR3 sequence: CASSEREGSPLHF. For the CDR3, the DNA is TGTGCCAGCAGTGAGCGGGAGGGATCACCCCTCCACTTT.

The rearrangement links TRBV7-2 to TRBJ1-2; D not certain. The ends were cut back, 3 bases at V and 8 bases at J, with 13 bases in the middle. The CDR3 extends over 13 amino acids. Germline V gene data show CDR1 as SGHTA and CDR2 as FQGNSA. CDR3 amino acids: CASSFRQGGGYTF. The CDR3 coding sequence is TGTGCCAGCAGCTTCCGACAAGGAGGCGGCTACACCTTC. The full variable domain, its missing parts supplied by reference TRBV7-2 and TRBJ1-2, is GAGVSQSPSNKVTEKGKDVELRCDPISGHTALYWYRQSLGQGLEFLIYFQGNSAPDKSGLPSDRFSAERTGGSVSTLTIQRTQQEDSAVYLCASSFRQGGGYTFGSGTRLTVV.

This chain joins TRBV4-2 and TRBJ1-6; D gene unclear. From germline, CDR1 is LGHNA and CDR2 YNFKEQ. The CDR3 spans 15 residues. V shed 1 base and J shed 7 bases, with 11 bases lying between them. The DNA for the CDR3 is TGTGCCAGCAGCCAAGGCGGCAGTTACAATTCACCCCTCCACTTT. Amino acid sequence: CASSQGGSYNSPLHF.

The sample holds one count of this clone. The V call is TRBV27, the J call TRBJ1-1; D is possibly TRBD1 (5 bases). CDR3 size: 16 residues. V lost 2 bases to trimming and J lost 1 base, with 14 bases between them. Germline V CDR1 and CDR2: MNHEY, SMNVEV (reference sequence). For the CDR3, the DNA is TGTGCCAGCAGTTTAAGGGCGGCGGGGACGAACACTGAAGCTTTCTTT. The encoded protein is CASSLRAAGTNTEAFF.

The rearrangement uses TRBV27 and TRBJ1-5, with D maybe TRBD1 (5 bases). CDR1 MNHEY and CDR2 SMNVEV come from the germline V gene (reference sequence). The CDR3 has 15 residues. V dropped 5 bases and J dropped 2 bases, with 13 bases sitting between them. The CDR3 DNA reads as TGTGCCAGCAGTGGGGGGAGTGGAGGCAATCAGCCCCAGCATTTT. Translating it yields CASSGGSGGNQPQHF.

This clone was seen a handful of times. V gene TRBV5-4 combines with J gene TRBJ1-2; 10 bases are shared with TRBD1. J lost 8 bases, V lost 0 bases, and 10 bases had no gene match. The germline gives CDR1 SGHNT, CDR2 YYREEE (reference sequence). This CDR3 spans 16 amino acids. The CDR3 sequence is CASSLAGQGMRGGYTF. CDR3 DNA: TGTGCCAGCAGCTTGGCGGGACAGGGGATGCGAGGAGGCTACACCTTC.

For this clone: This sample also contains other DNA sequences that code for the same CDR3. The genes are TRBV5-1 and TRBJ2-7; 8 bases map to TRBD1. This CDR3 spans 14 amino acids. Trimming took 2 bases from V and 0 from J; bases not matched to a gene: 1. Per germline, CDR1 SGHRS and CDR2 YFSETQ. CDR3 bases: TGCGCCAGCAGCTTTGGACAGGGCTCCTACGAGCAGTACTTC. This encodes CASSFGQGSYEQYF.

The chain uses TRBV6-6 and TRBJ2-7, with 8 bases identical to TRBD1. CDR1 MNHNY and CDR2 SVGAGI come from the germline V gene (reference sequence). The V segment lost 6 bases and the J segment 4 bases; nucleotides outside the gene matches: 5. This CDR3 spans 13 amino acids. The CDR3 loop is CASRRGQGYEQYF. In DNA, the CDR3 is TGTGCCAGCAGGAGAGGACAGGGTTACGAGCAGTACTTC.

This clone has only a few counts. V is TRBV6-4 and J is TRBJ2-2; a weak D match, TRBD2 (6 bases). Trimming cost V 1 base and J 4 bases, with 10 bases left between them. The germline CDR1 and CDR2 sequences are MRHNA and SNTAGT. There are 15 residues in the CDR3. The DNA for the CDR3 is TGTGCCAGCAGTGACTTGCCCGGGGGCACCGGGGAGCTGTTTTTT. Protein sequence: CASSDLPGGTGELFF.

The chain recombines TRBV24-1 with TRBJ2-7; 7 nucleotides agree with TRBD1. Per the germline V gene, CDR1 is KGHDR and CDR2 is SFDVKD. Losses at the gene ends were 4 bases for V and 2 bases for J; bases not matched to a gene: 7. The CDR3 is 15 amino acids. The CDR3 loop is CATSEMTGWAYEQYF. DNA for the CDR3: TGTGCCACCAGTGAGATGACAGGGTGGGCCTACGAGCAGTACTTC.

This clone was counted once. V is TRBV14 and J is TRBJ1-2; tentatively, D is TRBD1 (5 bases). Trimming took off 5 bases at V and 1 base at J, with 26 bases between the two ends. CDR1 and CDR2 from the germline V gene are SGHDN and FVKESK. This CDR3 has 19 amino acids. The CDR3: CASSFNSRAKTPLNYGYTF. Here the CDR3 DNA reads TGTGCCAGCAGCTTTAACTCCAGGGCCAAAACCCCACTTAACTATGGCTACACCTTC.

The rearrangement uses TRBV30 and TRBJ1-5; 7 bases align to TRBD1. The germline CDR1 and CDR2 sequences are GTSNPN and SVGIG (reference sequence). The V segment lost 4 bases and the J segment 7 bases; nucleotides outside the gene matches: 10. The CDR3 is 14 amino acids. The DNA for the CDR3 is TGTGCCTGGACCCCTTACAGGGGCGGCCAGCCCCAGCATTTT. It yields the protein CAWTPYRGGQPQHF.

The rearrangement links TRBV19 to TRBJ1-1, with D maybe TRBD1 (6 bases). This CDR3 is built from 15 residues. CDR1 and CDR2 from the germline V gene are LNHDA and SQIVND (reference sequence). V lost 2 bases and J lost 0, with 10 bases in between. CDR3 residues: CASSIRQALNTEAFF. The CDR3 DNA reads TGTGCCAGTAGTATAAGACAGGCGTTGAACACTGAAGCTTTCTTT.

The CDR3 sequence is CASSQTSGGVYEQYF. The CDR3 nucleotides are TGTGCCAGCAGCCAGACTAGCGGGGGGGTGTACGAGCAGTACTTC. This chain links TRBV3-1 (or the pseudogene TRBV3-2) with TRBJ2-7; TRBD2 agrees at 14 bases. The CDR3 covers 15 residues. V dropped 3 bases and J dropped 4; count of bases not matched to a gene: 2. Looked up from germline, CDR1 is LGHDT and CDR2 is YNNKEL (reference sequence).

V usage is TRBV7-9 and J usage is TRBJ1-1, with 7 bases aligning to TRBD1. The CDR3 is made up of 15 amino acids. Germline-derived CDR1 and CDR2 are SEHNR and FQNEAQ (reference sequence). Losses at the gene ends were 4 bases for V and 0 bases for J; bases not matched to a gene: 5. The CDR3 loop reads CASSWVQGLNTEAFF. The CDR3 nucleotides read TGTGCCAGCAGCTGGGTACAGGGGCTGAACACTGAAGCTTTCTTT.